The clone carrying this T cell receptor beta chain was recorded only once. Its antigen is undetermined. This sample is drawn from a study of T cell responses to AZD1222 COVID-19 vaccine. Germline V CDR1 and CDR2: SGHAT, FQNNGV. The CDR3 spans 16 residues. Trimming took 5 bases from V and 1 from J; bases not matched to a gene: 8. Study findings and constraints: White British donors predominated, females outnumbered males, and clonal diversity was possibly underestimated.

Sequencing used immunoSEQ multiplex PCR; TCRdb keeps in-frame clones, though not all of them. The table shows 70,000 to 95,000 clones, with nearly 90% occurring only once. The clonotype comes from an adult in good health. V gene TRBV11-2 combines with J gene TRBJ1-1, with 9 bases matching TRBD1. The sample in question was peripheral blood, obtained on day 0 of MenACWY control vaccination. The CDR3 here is CASSPRSTGGNTEAFF. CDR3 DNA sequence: TGTGCCAGCAGCCCAAGATCGACAGGGGGGAACACTGAAGCTTTCTTT.